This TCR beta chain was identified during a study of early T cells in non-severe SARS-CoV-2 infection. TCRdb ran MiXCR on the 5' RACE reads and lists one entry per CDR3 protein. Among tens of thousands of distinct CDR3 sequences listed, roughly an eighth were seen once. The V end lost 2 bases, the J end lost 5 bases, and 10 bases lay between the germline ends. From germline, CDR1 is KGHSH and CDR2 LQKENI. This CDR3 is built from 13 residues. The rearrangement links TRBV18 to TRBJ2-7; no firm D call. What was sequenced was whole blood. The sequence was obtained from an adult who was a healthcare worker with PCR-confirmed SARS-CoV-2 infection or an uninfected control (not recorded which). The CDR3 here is CASSPWGTHEQYF. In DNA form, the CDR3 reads TGTGCCAGCTCACCATGGGGTACCCACGAGCAGTACTTC.